Below are 29 T cell receptor beta chains sequenced from a single sample in a study of post-analysis software for immune sequencing data. Study observations and caveats: Controls showed lower frequencies than patients for roughly 5 TRBV segments, and TRBV5-6, TRBV5-1 and TRBV20-1 were among these.

The antigens these receptors bind are not known. Presence of unique molecular identifiers characterized the TCR beta cDNA libraries. Each CDR3 protein gets one entry after TCRdb re-called the PCR reads with MiXCR. The data show roughly 200,000 distinct CDR3 sequences, roughly 28% seen once. The sequenced material came from blood. These receptors originate from a girl aged 2-17 years with multiple sclerosis.

This clonotype was picked up a small number of times. A much larger clone differs from this one at a single base, so this may be a read error. The chain uses TRBV12-3 or TRBV12-4 and TRBJ2-7; D possibly corresponds to TRBD2 (6 bases). V dropped 3 bases and J dropped 5 bases, with 20 bases sitting between them. This CDR3 is 16 amino acids long. The CDR3 coding sequence is TGTGCCAGCAGTTTCTTCTCGGGCGCGGGAAGCGACGAGCAGTACTTC. Its translation: CASSFFSGAGSDEQYF.

This clonotype was detected many times. CDR3 bases: TGTGCCACCAGCCGAGTCAAGGGCTCCTACAATGAGCAGTTCTTC. Encoded protein: CATSRVKGSYNEQFF. The chain is built from TRBV24-1 and TRBJ2-1; D call uncertain. Looked up from germline, CDR1 is KGHDR and CDR2 is SFDVKD. V was clipped by 7 bases and J by 0 bases, with 12 bases between them. There are 15 residues in the CDR3.

The chain recombines TRBV4-2 with TRBJ2-3; no clear D. The CDR3 consists of 18 residues. CDR1 LGHNA and CDR2 YNFKEQ come from the germline V gene. The V gene lost 0 bases and the J gene lost 9 bases, with 25 bases spanning the gap. CDR3 coding DNA: TGTGCCAGCAGCCAAGATACTGGCCCAGCGAGCCGGCGAGGCACGCAGTATTTT. It specifies CASSQDTGPASRRGTQYF.

This clonotype was counted many times. The chain links TRBV4-1 to TRBJ2-7, with D uncertain. The V and J ends lost 3 bases and 0 bases respectively, with 9 bases between them. Looked up from germline, CDR1 is MGHRA and CDR2 is YSYEKL. This CDR3 has 14 residues. The CDR3 region is CASSQDRLSYEQYF. The CDR3 nucleotides read TGCGCCAGCAGCCAGGACCGCCTCTCCTACGAGCAGTACTTC.

This clonotype has only a few counts. A read error may explain this, as a much larger clone is one base away. J is TRBJ2-3 and V is TRBV12-3 or TRBV12-4, with 7 bases aligning to TRBD2. After removal of 3 bases from V and 2 bases from J, the junction contained 5 bases not matched to a gene. The CDR3 loop spans 15 amino acids. CDR3 DNA sequence: TGTGCCAGCAGTTTCTGCGGGGGAAACACAGATACGCAGTATTTT. Translating gives CASSFCGGNTDTQYF.

Concerning this clonotype itself: Just one base apart from a much larger clone, this may be a read error. This rearrangement joins TRBV7-9 to TRBJ2-1, with D possibly matching TRBD2 (6 bases). The J call may be in error: the DNA end matches TRBJ2-7 better. Per germline, CDR1 SEHNR and CDR2 FQNEAQ (reference sequence). The CDR3 covers 15 residues. In nucleotides, the CDR3 is TGTGCCAGCAGCCGCGGCGGCGGGATTATCAATGAGCAGTACTTC. This translates into CASSRGGGIINEQYF.

On this clonotype: It may be a read error: a sequence one base away is much more abundant. The J gene is TRBJ2-5, the V gene TRBV7-9; D not certain. Near its end, the DNA agrees better with TRBJ2-7, so the J call may be wrong. Germline V gene sequence: CDR1 SEHNR, CDR2 FQNEAQ (reference sequence). This CDR3 spans 14 amino acids. CDR3 protein: CASSLNYEASEQYF. The CDR3 bases are TGTGCCAGCAGCTTAAATTACGAAGCGAGCGAGCAGTACTTC.

This clonotype showed up just a few times. The chain has TRBV5-5 and TRBJ2-6; no clear D. V shed 2 bases and J shed 1 base, with 13 bases lying between them. CDR3 length: 17 amino acids. Per germline, CDR1 SGHKS and CDR2 YYEKEE (reference sequence). The CDR3 DNA is TGTGCCAGCAGCTTTAGTCCAGGCGGATCTGGGGCCAACGTCCTGACTTTC. Translated, it gives CASSFSPGGSGANVLTF.

This clonotype showed up many times. The chain carries TRBV6-5 and TRBJ1-2, with 9 bases matching TRBD1. Germline values: CDR1 MNHEY, CDR2 SVGAGI. The CDR3 is made up of 15 amino acids. V lost 2 bases to trimming and J lost 3 bases; unmatched junction nucleotides: 4. Here the CDR3 DNA reads TGTGCCAGCAGTTACGGGGACAGGGTACACTATGGCTACACCTTC. Translation: CASSYGDRVHYGYTF.

This clonotype was detected many times. The genes are TRBV20-1 and TRBJ1-2, with 8 nucleotides matching TRBD1. The CDR3 totals 13 residues. J gave up 2 bases and V 6 bases, and 5 bases lay outside the gene matches. Germline V gene sequence: CDR1 DFQATT, CDR2 SNEGSKA (reference sequence). The CDR3 region has the DNA TGCAGTGCCAGGACAGGGCCCAACTATGGCTACACCTTC. Its protein is CSARTGPNYGYTF.

This clonotype was detected many times. This chain joins TRBV20-1 and TRBJ2-1; TRBD2 matches at 11 bases. This CDR3 has 15 amino acids. V shed 2 bases and J 7 bases; nucleotides not matched to a gene: 7. The germline gives CDR1 DFQATT, CDR2 SNEGSKA (reference sequence). The CDR3 spells CSARSLAGVRNEQFF. The CDR3 nucleotides are TGCAGTGCTAGATCACTAGCGGGAGTTCGGAATGAGCAGTTCTTC.

The chain has TRBV7-9 and TRBJ2-5; 9 nucleotides line up with TRBD2. V was clipped by 3 bases and J by 2 bases; unmatched bases: 4. CDR1 is SEHNR, CDR2 FQNEAQ, per germline (reference sequence). CDR3 length: 15 amino acids. The CDR3 DNA reads as TGTGCCAGCAGCTTCCGGACTAGCGAACAAGAGACCCAGTACTTC. Translation: CASSFRTSEQETQYF.

The chain links TRBV24-1 to TRBJ1-4; no clear D gene. The V end lost 9 bases, the J end lost 7 bases, and 14 bases lay between the germline ends. The CDR3 runs to 13 residues. Germline assignment: CDR1 KGHDR and CDR2 SFDVKD. This chain's CDR3 is CATDRAPGEKLFF. CDR3 nucleotide sequence: TGTGCCACCGACCGTGCACCGGGTGAAAAACTGTTTTTT.

This clonotype was found a few times. The chain combines TRBV30 with TRBJ1-6; no definite D call. The germline gives CDR1 GTSNPN, CDR2 SVGIG (reference sequence). V was clipped by 2 bases and J by 6 bases, with 8 bases between them. The CDR3 loop spans 13 amino acids. The DNA of the CDR3 is TGTGCCTGGAGTCCCCAGTTTAATTCACCCCTCCACTTT. Translated, it gives CAWSPQFNSPLHF.

J is TRBJ1-1 and V is TRBV12-3 or TRBV12-4; no clear D. Trimming cost V 7 bases and J 1 base, with 10 bases left between them. CDR3 length: 13 residues. This CDR3 reads CASTRTANTEAFF. The CDR3 DNA follows: TGTGCCAGCACTAGGACGGCGAACACTGAAGCTTTCTTT.

This sequence joins TRBV12-3 or TRBV12-4 and TRBJ2-3, with 7 positions matching TRBD1. This CDR3 has 14 amino acids. Trimming removed 3 bases from V and 5 bases from J; junction bases left unmatched: 5. The CDR3 is CASSFRAGGDTQYF. CDR3 DNA: TGTGCCAGCAGTTTCAGGGCAGGGGGAGATACGCAGTATTTT.

In this sample, this clonotype turned up many times. V gene TRBV3-1 combines with J gene TRBJ2-7, with D tentatively TRBD1 (6 bases). The germline V gene encodes CDR1 LGHDT and CDR2 YNNKEL (reference sequence). Deletions cut 2 bases from V and 6 bases from J, with 11 bases between. CDR3 length: 13 residues. The CDR3 sequence: CASSQRQGLEQYF. The DNA for the CDR3 is TGTGCCAGCAGCCAACGGCAGGGGCTCGAGCAGTACTTC.

Note on this clonotype: A read error may be the cause here, since a much bigger clone is one base away. The chain combines TRBV4-2 with TRBJ2-5, with TRBD2 identical over 7 bases. The V gene end was trimmed by 1 base and the J gene end by 11 bases; junction bases not matched to a gene: 16. Germline assignment: CDR1 LGHNA and CDR2 YNFKEQ. This CDR3 comprises 16 residues. The CDR3 loop reads CASSQGVAGIYNEQYF. The CDR3 DNA is TGTGCCAGCAGCCAAGGGGTAGCGGGTATCTACAATGAGCAGTACTTC.

Notes on this clonotype: One end of the junction varies from germline; a read error may be responsible. The V call is TRBV25-1, the J call TRBJ2-7; TRBD1 agrees at 10 bases. The CDR3 is 12 residues long. Germline V gene lookup returns CDR1 MGHDK and CDR2 SYGVNS. The DNA of the CDR3 is TGTGTCAGCCGGGACAGGGGCTACGAGCAGTACTTC. It translates to CVSRDRGYEQYF.

This clonotype has a handful of counts. V and J are TRBV12-3 or TRBV12-4 and TRBJ1-1; D ambiguous. V shed 0 bases and J shed 3 bases, with 5 bases lying between them. CDR3 length: 13 residues. The CDR3 sequence is CASSLAEDTEAFF. The CDR3 DNA reads TGTGCCAGCAGTTTAGCAGAGGACACTGAAGCTTTCTTT.

This clonotype has ten or more counts. The V and J genes are TRBV29-1 and TRBJ2-3; the D is unclear. The CDR3 length is 13 residues. Deletions cut 4 bases from V and 0 bases from J, with 8 bases between. CDR1 is SQVTM, CDR2 ANQGSEA, per germline. CDR3 in DNA: TGCAGCGTTGCCCATACTAGCACAGATACGCAGTATTTT. This sequence encodes CSVAHTSTDTQYF.

The chain has TRBV2 and TRBJ2-1, with D perhaps matching TRBD2 (5 bases). Germline V gene lookup returns CDR1 SNHLY and CDR2 FYNNEI. With 7 bases removed from V and 1 base from J, the gap between germline ends came to 20 bases. The CDR3 covers 17 residues. The CDR3 is CASTEHYGGRSYNEQFF. Written as DNA, the CDR3 is TGTGCCAGCACCGAACACTACGGCGGGCGGTCCTACAATGAGCAGTTCTTC.

In regard to this clonotype: Just one base apart from a much larger clone, this may be a read error. J is TRBJ2-3 and V is TRBV6-4; no clear D gene. The V end was cut by 6 bases, the J end by 14 bases, with 15 bases between. Germline V lookup: CDR1 MRHNA, CDR2 SNTAGT. CDR3 length equals 11 residues. The CDR3 loop is CASREELKWYF. CDR3 DNA sequence: TGTGCCAGCAGGGAAGAGCTCAAGTGGTATTTT.

The chain combines TRBV11-2 with TRBJ2-1; no reliable D call. V was shortened by 0 bases and J by 9 bases, with 9 bases between the two germline ends. CDR1 SGHAT and CDR2 FQNNGV come from the germline V gene. CDR3 length: 13 residues. CDR3 region: CASSLDDQVEQFF. The CDR3 DNA follows: TGTGCCAGCAGCTTAGATGACCAGGTTGAGCAGTTCTTC.

In this sample, this clonotype turned up many times. The chain combines TRBV7-3 with TRBJ2-5; D may correspond to TRBD1 or TRBD2 (7 bases each). CDR1 SGHTA and CDR2 FQGTGA come from the germline V gene. V was trimmed by 5 bases and J by 5 bases, leaving 12 bases between them. CDR3 length: 13 amino acids. The CDR3, as DNA: TGTGCCAGCAGCCCCAGGGGGGGGGAGACCCAGTACTTC. Translating it yields CASSPRGGETQYF.

The genes are TRBV12-3 or TRBV12-4 and TRBJ1-2, with TRBD1 as a possible D gene (5 bases). The V end lost 6 bases, the J end lost 5 bases, and 13 bases lay between the germline ends. This CDR3 is 13 amino acids long. CDR3 sequence (DNA): TGTGCCAGCAGGGGGGACCGGTGGTATGGCTACACCTTC. Translating it yields CASRGDRWYGYTF.

This clonotype appeared many times. The gene calls are TRBV12-5 and TRBJ2-1, with D unresolved. The CDR3 runs 11 residues. Germline V gives CDR1 LGHNT, CDR2 FRNRAP. Trimming took 5 bases from V and 5 from J, leaving 4 bases between them. CDR3: CASGIHNEQFF. Here the CDR3 DNA reads TGTGCTAGTGGTATCCACAATGAGCAGTTCTTC.

Concerning this clonotype itself: Germline is not matched at one junction end, which may reflect a read error. The chain carries TRBV12-3 or TRBV12-4 and TRBJ2-1; the match to TRBD2 covers 8 bases. The J call could be wrong; TRBJ2-7 is a better fit for the DNA end. The CDR3 is 15 residues long. The CDR3 region is CASSIAGLNGNEQYF. The CDR3 nucleotides are TGTGCCAGCAGTATAGCGGGACTGAACGGCAACGAGCAGTACTTC.

This clonotype was observed a few times. The chain joins TRBV20-1 to TRBJ2-3, with 16 bases lining up with TRBD2. This CDR3 comprises 15 residues. Germline CDR1 DFQATT, CDR2 SNEGSKA (reference sequence). The J segment lost 3 bases and the V segment lost 6 bases, leaving 3 bases of the junction unmatched. CDR3 loop: CSAGTSGRGTDTQYF. CDR3 sequence (DNA): TGCAGTGCCGGGACTAGCGGGAGGGGGACAGATACGCAGTATTTT.